The clone carrying this TCR beta chain has more than one count but fewer than ten. Seattle patient enrollment occurred during active infection, with longitudinal follow-up thereafter. CDR1 is SEHNR, CDR2 FQNEAQ, per germline (reference sequence). The CDR3 covers 16 residues. V lost 5 bases, J lost 2 bases, and 16 bases lay in between. Authors' methods: Reference gene primer amplification yielded estimated nucleated cell counts. TCRdb keeps only in-frame clones here, not all; method: immunoSEQ multiplex PCR. Clone size and the V and J calls come from that table; the DNA yielded D and trimming. The data contain approximately 480,000 clones, roughly 87% of them singletons. This entry is derived from a study of blood T cell repertoires in COVID-19.

The TCR sequence derives from a man aged 18 to 29 with COVID-19, enrolled during active disease. The J gene is TRBJ1-3, the V gene TRBV7-9; perhaps TRBD1 as D (6 bases). Sequenced: peripheral blood. The CDR3 protein is CASSTHREGTGNTIYF. The CDR3 region has the DNA TGTGCCAGCAGCACACACAGGGAGGGTACTGGAAACACCATATATTTT. Drawing the rest from reference TRBV7-9 and TRBJ1-3, the complete variable domain is DTGVSQNPRHKITKRGQNVTFRCDPISEHNRLYWYRQTLGQGPEFLTYFQNEAQLEKSRLLSDRFSAERPKGSFSTLEIQRTEQGDSAMYLCASSTHREGTGNTIYFGEGSWLTVV.